The subject of this entry is one TCR beta chain. Germline V gene lookup returns CDR1 SNHLY and CDR2 FYNNEI. V shed 4 bases and J shed 3 bases, with 9 bases lying between them. The CDR3 contains 13 residues. The sample originates from a study of blood T cell repertoires in COVID-19. Clones were read by immunoSEQ multiplex PCR, and TCRdb kept only the in-frame ones, dropping some. The sample holds about 300,000 clones, 80% to 90% seen once. Sequencing was done on a sample of PBMCs or T cells enriched from blood (not recorded which). This chain joins TRBV2 and TRBJ1-1; no reliable D call. This receptor was taken from a woman younger than 30 who had recovered from COVID-19. The CDR3 DNA is TGTGCCAGCAGTGTCGCCGGAGACACTGAAGCTTTCTTT. This codes for CASSVAGDTEAFF. Combining the CDR3 with reference TRBV2 and TRBJ1-1 gives the whole variable domain EPEVTQTPSHQVTQMGQEVILRCVPISNHLYFYWYRQILGQKVEFLVSFYNNEISEKSEIFDDQFSVERPDGSNFTLKIRSTKLEDSAMYFCASSVAGDTEAFFGQGTRLTVV.